This entry lists 32 T cell receptor beta chains sequenced from one sample in a study of T cells in Graves' hyperthyroidism and ophthalmopathy (dated by TCRdb to between 2018 and 2020). Receptor libraries were prepared by multiplex PCR. Sequencing instrument: Illumina HiSeq 2000. The TCR beta CDR3 regions were amplified from RNA transcripts. The first round of RT-PCR for the TCR CDR3 was performed with the HTBI primer set and the Qiagen OneStep RT-PCR kit. Using fastp trimming at Q25 and MiXCR clonotype assembly, TCRdb reanalyzed the public sequencing data and kept in-frame beta chains. CDR3 protein sequences are deduplicated, and each keeps its most common genes and DNA. The sample has 250,000 to 300,000 distinct CDR3 sequences on record, 15% to 20% of them singletons. The ten largest clones take up approximately 60% of the sample. Sequences were obtained from blood. The receptors derive from a woman in her sixties with Graves' ophthalmopathy.

This clonotype was found many times. This rearrangement joins TRBV27 to TRBJ1-4; D gene uncertain. Between the trimmed V and J ends, which lost 4 bases and 0 bases, there was a span of 9 bases. CDR1 is MNHEY, CDR2 SMNVEV, per germline (reference sequence). The CDR3 extends over 15 amino acids. In DNA, the CDR3 is TGTGCCAGCAGTTCTGATAGGACAACTAATGAAAAACTGTTTTTT. It is translated as CASSSDRTTNEKLFF.

This clonotype showed up many times. This sequence joins TRBV7-9 and TRBJ2-5, with 8 bases matching TRBD2. V lost 2 bases, J lost 6 bases, and 5 bases stayed unmatched. This CDR3 has 14 amino acids. The V gene's germline CDR1 is SEHNR and CDR2 FQNEAQ (reference sequence). CDR3 region: CASSLSGSLKTQYF. The CDR3 nucleotides read TGTGCCAGCAGCTTAAGCGGGAGTCTGAAGACCCAGTACTTC.

This clonotype was counted at least ten times. V and J are TRBV28 and TRBJ2-2; TRBD2 matches at 8 bases. The germline V gene encodes CDR1 MDHEN and CDR2 SYDVKM. This CDR3 is built from 14 residues. V shed 3 bases, J shed 8 bases, and the junction held 5 bases outside the gene matches. DNA for the CDR3: TGTGCCAGCAGTTTTGAGCGGGAGCAGGGGGAGCTGTTTTTT. It is translated as CASSFEREQGELFF.

The chain links TRBV4-2 to TRBJ2-7; 8 bases fit TRBD2. Losses at the gene ends were 0 bases for V and 0 bases for J; bases not matched to a gene: 4. This CDR3 has 16 residues. Germline lookup yields CDR1 LGHNA and CDR2 YNFKEQ. CDR3 coding DNA: TGTGCCAGCAGCCAAGATCTCGCGGGAGGCTCCTACGAGCAGTACTTC. Translated: CASSQDLAGGSYEQYF.

This clonotype was counted at least ten times. The rearrangement uses TRBV12-3 or TRBV12-4 and TRBJ1-1, with D possibly matching TRBD1 (5 bases). This CDR3 contains 12 residues. The V and J ends lost 6 bases and 3 bases respectively, with 8 bases between them. The CDR3 loop reads CASRRQYTEAFF. CDR3 sequence (DNA): TGTGCCAGCAGAAGACAGTACACTGAAGCTTTCTTT.

Many counts were recorded for this clonotype. The rearrangement joins TRBV6-2 or TRBV6-3 to TRBJ2-6, with a weak D call TRBD1 (5 bases). Looked up from germline, CDR1 is MNHEY and CDR2 is SVGEGT. Trimming cost V 4 bases and J 1 base, with 11 bases left between them. CDR3 length: 16 amino acids. As DNA, the CDR3 is TGTGCCAGCAGTTCAACCAGGGAATCTGGGGCCAACGTCCTGACTTTC. Translation: CASSSTRESGANVLTF.

The J gene is TRBJ2-5, the V gene TRBV7-9; 10 bases match TRBD1. Germline trimming cut 0 bases from V and 11 bases from J; bases unmatched to any gene: 15. The CDR3 sequence is 17 residues long. Germline CDR1 SEHNR, CDR2 FQNEAQ (reference sequence). CDR3 sequence reads: CASSLAKGRQGADFQYF. CDR3 DNA sequence: TGTGCCAGCAGCTTAGCGAAGGGGAGACAGGGGGCTGATTTTCAGTACTTC.

This clonotype was detected many times. The rearrangement uses TRBV12-3 or TRBV12-4 and TRBJ2-1; 11 bases match TRBD2. The junction had 14 bases not matched to a gene; V was cut back by 8 bases and J by 2 bases. The CDR3 is made up of 18 amino acids. CDR3 nucleotides: TGTGCCAGCCAGGGAGTAGCGGGAGGGCCACCTCCCTACAATGAGCAGTTCTTC. Translated, it gives CASQGVAGGPPPYNEQFF.

This clonotype was found many times. The V gene is TRBV11-3, the J gene TRBJ2-3, with TRBD1 matching 8 bases. V lost 5 bases to trimming and J lost 4 bases; unmatched junction nucleotides: 8. This CDR3 is 15 amino acids long. Germline V gene sequence: CDR1 SGHNT, CDR2 YENEEA. The CDR3 sequence is CASSLGTGAADTQYF. CDR3 bases: TGTGCCAGCAGCCTCGGGACAGGCGCGGCAGATACGCAGTATTTT.

Ten or more counts support this clonotype. The chain links TRBV2 to TRBJ2-5; no reliable D call. The CDR3 has 11 amino acids. CDR1 is SNHLY and CDR2 is FYNNEI in the germline V gene. Trimming removed 2 bases at V and 5 bases at J, with 3 bases between. The chain's CDR3 is CASSEHETQYF. The CDR3 region has the DNA TGTGCCAGCAGTGAACACGAGACCCAGTACTTC.

The chain recombines TRBV11-2 with TRBJ2-3; TRBD1 might be the D (7 bases). Trimming pared 3 bases from V and 2 bases from J, leaving 15 bases between. Germline V gene sequence: CDR1 SGHAT, CDR2 FQNNGV. CDR3 size: 16 residues. For the CDR3, the DNA is TGTGCCAGCAGCTTCGGGGGCACAGGGGTCACAGATACGCAGTATTTT. Its translation: CASSFGGTGVTDTQYF.

The sample holds many counts of this clonotype. The chain has TRBV6-2 or TRBV6-3 and TRBJ2-3, with 7 bases lining up with TRBD2. The CDR3 covers 16 residues. V lost 2 bases, J lost 2 bases, and 7 bases stayed unmatched. The germline gives CDR1 MNHEY, CDR2 SVGEGT. The chain's CDR3 is CASSYDASGITDTQYF. The CDR3 coding sequence is TGTGCCAGCAGTTACGATGCTAGCGGAATCACAGATACGCAGTATTTT.

This clonotype was recorded at least ten times. The chain is built from TRBV29-1 and TRBJ1-2; D is possibly TRBD1 (6 bases). The germline gives CDR1 SQVTM, CDR2 ANQGSEA. With 4 bases removed from V and 4 bases from J, the gap between germline ends came to 10 bases. The CDR3 covers 12 residues. The CDR3 DNA reads as TGCAGCGTTGTCCAGGGGAGCTATGGCTACACCTTC. The encoded protein is CSVVQGSYGYTF. Using reference TRBV29-1 and TRBJ1-2 for the parts outside the CDR3, the full variable domain is SAVISQKPSRDICQRGTSLTIQCQVDSQVTMMFWYRQQPGQSLTLIATANQGSEATYESGFVIDKFPISRPNLTFSTLTVSNMSPEDSSIYLCSVVQGSYGYTFGSGTRLTVV.

This clonotype has at least ten counts. The chain links TRBV11-3 to TRBJ2-2; D not resolved. This CDR3 has 13 amino acids. Germline CDR1 is SGHNT and CDR2 is YENEEA. Trimming shortened V by 3 bases and J by 6 bases, and 8 bases separated the two germline ends. This chain's CDR3 is CASSFLGPGELFF. CDR3 sequence (DNA): TGTGCCAGCAGCTTTTTAGGGCCCGGGGAGCTGTTTTTT. Looking up the rest from reference TRBV11-3 and TRBJ2-2 gives the full variable domain: EAGVVQSPRYKIIEKKQPVAFWCNPISGHNTLYWYLQNLGQGPELLIRYENEEAVDDSQLPKDRFSAERLKGVDSTLKIQPAELGDSAVYLCASSFLGPGELFFGEGSRLTVL.

DNA for the CDR3: TGTGCCAGCTACCCGGACAGGGATAACACTGAAGCTTTCTTT. This codes for CASYPDRDNTEAFF. The chain links TRBV2 to TRBJ1-1, with 8 bases aligning to TRBD1. Germline V lookup: CDR1 SNHLY, CDR2 FYNNEI. The CDR3 is made up of 14 amino acids. Trimming removed 8 bases from V and 2 bases from J; junction bases left unmatched: 7.

This clonotype has a count of ten or more. The chain recombines TRBV2 with TRBJ2-3; 7 bases line up with TRBD1. The V and J ends lost 3 bases and 2 bases, in that order; junction bases with no gene match: 5. This CDR3 has 15 amino acids. Germline CDR1 reads SNHLY; CDR2 reads FYNNEI. In DNA, the CDR3 is TGTGCCAGCAGTGAGTGGGGGACAGACACAGATACGCAGTATTTT. This gives the protein CASSEWGTDTDTQYF.

This clonotype appeared many times. The gene calls are TRBV24-1 and TRBJ2-5; D gene ambiguous. The CDR3 has 13 residues. Between the trimmed V and J ends, which lost 3 bases and 3 bases, there was a span of 7 bases. The germline CDR1 and CDR2 sequences are KGHDR and SFDVKD. CDR3 region: CATSDPPKETQYF. The CDR3 DNA is TGTGCCACCAGTGATCCACCGAAAGAGACCCAGTACTTC.

This clonotype has ten or more counts. The V gene is TRBV28, the J gene TRBJ2-7; no definite D call. Germline V CDR1 and CDR2: MDHEN, SYDVKM. The CDR3 is made up of 11 amino acids. The V and J ends lost 5 bases and 3 bases respectively, with 5 bases between them. The DNA for the CDR3 is TGTGCCAGCAGTCAACTCTACGAGCAGTACTTC. This encodes CASSQLYEQYF.

This clonotype showed up many times. The rearrangement joins TRBV3-1 to TRBJ1-2; TRBD1 might be the D (5 bases). V was shortened by 0 bases and J by 4 bases, with 12 bases between the two germline ends. Germline CDR1 LGHDT, CDR2 YNNKEL (reference sequence). The CDR3 sequence is 15 residues long. CDR3 DNA sequence: TGTGCCAGCAGCCAAGATTACATAGGGGCCTATGGCTACACCTTC. Protein sequence: CASSQDYIGAYGYTF.

This clonotype was found many times. This chain connects TRBV12-3 or TRBV12-4 to TRBJ1-1, with D unclear. The CDR3 is made up of 15 amino acids. Trimming took 2 bases from V and 1 from J, leaving 11 bases between them. The chain's CDR3 is CASSLRAGWNTEAFF. DNA for the CDR3: TGTGCCAGCAGTTTAAGGGCAGGTTGGAACACTGAAGCTTTCTTT.

This clonotype was observed at least ten times. The rearrangement uses TRBV19 and TRBJ2-3, with 7 bases matching TRBD1. J was trimmed by 1 base and V by 7 bases; bases with no gene match: 11. The CDR3 runs to 16 residues. CDR1 LNHDA and CDR2 SQIVND come from the germline V gene (reference sequence). The DNA of the CDR3 is TGTGCCAGTAAGCTAATACACAGGGGCCGCACAGATACGCAGTATTTT. As protein: CASKLIHRGRTDTQYF.

This clonotype has only a few counts. The chain recombines TRBV29-1 with TRBJ2-4; 15 positions agree with TRBD2. Germline CDR1 is SQVTM and CDR2 is ANQGSEA. J was trimmed by 0 bases and V by 0 bases; bases with no gene match: 3. This CDR3 is 18 amino acids long. In DNA, the CDR3 is TGCAGCGTTGAAGACGGGACTAGCGGGAGGTTAGCCAAAAACATTCAGTACTTC. It is translated as CSVEDGTSGRLAKNIQYF.

The chain joins TRBV3-1 to TRBJ1-1, with D possibly TRBD1 on 6 matching bases. V was clipped by 4 bases and J by 5 bases, with 11 bases between them. This CDR3 comprises 13 residues. Germline loops: CDR1 LGHDT, CDR2 YNNKEL (reference sequence). The CDR3 DNA sequence: TGTGCCAGCAGCCCAGGGGTTGAGACTGAAGCTTTCTTT. This sequence encodes CASSPGVETEAFF.

J is TRBJ1-2 and V is TRBV29-1; 8 bases map to TRBD1. The CDR3 sequence is 13 residues long. Germline V gene sequence: CDR1 SQVTM, CDR2 ANQGSEA. V was pared by 6 bases and J by 5 bases, with 8 bases of the junction left unmatched. This CDR3 reads CSVYRGIGYGYTF. CDR3 in DNA: TGCAGCGTCTACAGGGGGATCGGGTATGGCTACACCTTC.

This clonotype was picked up many times. This chain uses TRBV5-5 with TRBJ2-3; D may be TRBD2 (6 bases). Germline lookup yields CDR1 SGHKS and CDR2 YYEKEE (reference sequence). This CDR3 spans 16 amino acids. Trimming pared 4 bases from V and 2 bases from J, leaving 17 bases between. The CDR3 region has the DNA TGTGCCAGCAGCCCGTGGGCAGGGAGGTTCACAGATACGCAGTATTTT. Its translation is CASSPWAGRFTDTQYF.

This rearrangement joins TRBV5-1 to TRBJ2-2, with D perhaps matching TRBD2 (6 bases). V dropped 4 bases and J dropped 6 bases, with 16 bases sitting between them. The germline gives CDR1 SGHRS, CDR2 YFSETQ. The CDR3 spans 15 residues. As DNA, the CDR3 is TGCGCCAGCAGCACTGGAGGGCAGAAGGCCGGGGAGCTGTTTTTT. It yields the protein CASSTGGQKAGELFF. Full variable domain (rest looked up from reference TRBV5-1 and TRBJ2-2): KAGVTQTPRYLIKTRGQQVTLSCSPISGHRSVSWYQQTPGQGLQFLFEYFSETQRNKGNFPGRFSGRQFSNSRSEMNVSTLELGDSALYLCASSTGGQKAGELFFGEGSRLTVL.

This clonotype appeared many times. The chain has TRBV6-5 and TRBJ1-1; D gene unclear. The V end was cut by 1 base, the J end by 1 base, with 10 bases between. This CDR3 comprises 15 residues. From germline, CDR1 is MNHEY and CDR2 SVGAGI. Here the CDR3 DNA reads TGTGCCAGCAGTTACTTCAGAGCCTCGAACACTGAAGCTTTCTTT. This translates into CASSYFRASNTEAFF.

Only a few counts were recorded for this clonotype. V is TRBV7-2 and J is TRBJ1-5, with a weak D call TRBD1 (5 bases). The ends were cut back, 4 bases at V and 11 bases at J, with 9 bases in the middle. Germline loops: CDR1 SGHTA, CDR2 FQGNSA. This CDR3 region has 11 residues. The CDR3 nucleotides read TGTGCCAGCAGCTCCCTAGGGGCCCAGCATTTT. This translates into CASSSLGAQHF.

Comment on this clonotype: This clone may be a read error of a much larger clone one base away. This chain links TRBV10-3 with TRBJ2-7; 7 nucleotides align to TRBD2. This CDR3 has 15 amino acids. CDR1 is ENHRY, CDR2 SYGVKD, per germline. V shed 10 bases and J 7 bases; nucleotides not matched to a gene: 19. DNA of the CDR3: TGTGCCAGCGGCCCTGAGCTAGCGGCTCCCAAGGAGCAGTACTTC. It specifies CASGPELAAPKEQYF.

This clonotype was seen repeatedly, ten times or more. The chain joins TRBV11-2 to TRBJ1-2; D is possibly TRBD1 (5 bases). The CDR3 has 13 residues. From germline, CDR1 is SGHAT and CDR2 FQNNGV. V lost 3 bases and J lost 8, with 13 bases in between. CDR3 sequence reads: CASSFGGPLGYTF. The CDR3, as DNA: TGTGCCAGCAGCTTCGGGGGTCCCCTGGGCTACACCTTC.

This clonotype was picked up many times. This rearrangement joins TRBV20-1 to TRBJ1-2; D is uncertain. The CDR3 sequence is 13 residues long. Germline values: CDR1 DFQATT, CDR2 SNEGSKA (reference sequence). With 6 bases removed from V and 2 bases from J, the gap between germline ends came to 13 bases. Written as DNA, the CDR3 is TGCAGTGCCTTCGGACGGAACAACTATGGCTACACCTTC. Translated: CSAFGRNNYGYTF.

The chain employs TRBV12-3 or TRBV12-4 and TRBJ1-1; possible D gene TRBD1, 6 bases. The CDR3 length is 13 residues. The ends were cut back, 6 bases at V and 1 base at J, with 9 bases in the middle. The CDR3 coding sequence is TGTGCCAGCAGACCGACAGGGAACACTGAAGCTTTCTTT. Translation gives CASRPTGNTEAFF.